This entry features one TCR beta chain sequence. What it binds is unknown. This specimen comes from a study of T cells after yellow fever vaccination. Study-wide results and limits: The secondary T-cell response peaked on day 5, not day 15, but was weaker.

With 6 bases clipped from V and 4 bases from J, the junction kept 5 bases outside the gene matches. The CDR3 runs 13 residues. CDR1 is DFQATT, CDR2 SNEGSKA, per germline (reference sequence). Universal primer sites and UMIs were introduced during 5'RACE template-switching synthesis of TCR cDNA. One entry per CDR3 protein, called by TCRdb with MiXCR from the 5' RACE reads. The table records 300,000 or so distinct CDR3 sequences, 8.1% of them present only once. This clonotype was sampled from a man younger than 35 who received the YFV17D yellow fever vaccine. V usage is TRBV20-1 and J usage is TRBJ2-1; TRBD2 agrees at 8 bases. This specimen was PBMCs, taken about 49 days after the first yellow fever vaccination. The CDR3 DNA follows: TGCAGTGCCGAGCGGGGGAAATACAATGAGCAGTTCTTC. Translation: CSAERGKYNEQFF.